The next 32 T cell receptor beta chains were all read from a single sample in a study of human T cells and chemical hapten exposure. TCRdb re-called the RACE reads with MiXCR, one entry per CDR3 protein. The table records around 100,000 distinct CDR3 sequences, over 9.5% of them present only once. The time point is: patch test 2, 6 weeks after DPC sensitization. This sample's treatment: therapeutic diphenylcyclopropenone sensitization with weekly scalp DPC. The input for sequencing was whole blood, taken in connection with sensitization to the hapten diphenylcyclopropenone (DPC). The receptors here all came from a woman aged 40 to 50 with alopecia areata. Some clones in this sample may be carry-over from other donors' samples.

The rearrangement joins TRBV11-2 to TRBJ1-6; D gene unclear. The CDR3 is 15 amino acids. Trimming pared 2 bases from V and 7 bases from J, leaving 12 bases between. Per the germline V gene, CDR1 is SGHAT and CDR2 is FQNNGV. The CDR3 DNA reads TGTGCCAGCAGCTTAAATCTGGGATGGAATTCACCCCTCCACTTT. It encodes CASSLNLGWNSPLHF.

V is TRBV18 and J is TRBJ1-1, with TRBD1 identical over 8 bases. Germline CDR1 and CDR2: KGHSH and LQKENI. The ends lost 2 bases at V and 13 bases at J; junction bases unmatched: 3. This CDR3 is built from 11 residues. Here the CDR3 DNA reads TGTGCCAGCTCACCAGGGACAGGAGGTTTCTTT. Encoded protein: CASSPGTGGFF. Full variable domain (remainder filled in from reference TRBV18 and TRBJ1-1): NAGVMQNPRHLVRRRGQEARLRCSPMKGHSHVYWYRQLPEEGLKFMVYLQKENIIDESGMPKERFSAEFPKEGPSILRIQQVVRGDSAAYFCASSPGTGGFFGQGTRLTVV.

The rearrangement links TRBV29-1 to TRBJ2-1; D unresolved. The CDR3 consists of 16 residues. V lost 3 bases and J lost 0, with 15 bases in between. Germline loops: CDR1 SQVTM, CDR2 ANQGSEA. CDR3 in amino acids: CSVDWGSLSSYNEQFF. Here the CDR3 DNA reads TGCAGCGTTGACTGGGGTAGCCTTAGCTCCTACAATGAGCAGTTCTTC.

Notes on this clonotype: One junction end does not reproduce the germline sequence, and a read error may be involved. The chain is built from TRBV29-1 and TRBJ2-4; 8 bases fit TRBD1. The CDR3 spans 13 residues. The germline gives CDR1 SQVTM, CDR2 ANQGSEA. The chain's CDR3 is CSVEGQGKNIQYF. Here the CDR3 DNA reads TGCAGCGTCGAAGGACAGGGAAAAAACATTCAGTACTTC.

As concerns this clonotype: Since a much larger clone is just one base distant, this may be a read error. Since no conserved phenylalanine or tryptophan closes the CDR3, a read error is the likely cause. This chain links TRBV6-2 or TRBV6-3 with TRBJ1-1; possibly TRBD1 for D (6 bases). V lost 10 bases and J 2 bases, leaving 11 bases between the germline ends. Germline V gives CDR1 MNHEY, CDR2 SVGEGT. CDR3 length equals 12 residues. The CDR3 loop reads CAIRTVNTEAFS. Written as DNA, the CDR3 is TGTGCCATCCGGACAGTTAACACTGAAGCTTTCTCT.

This clonotype was counted only a few times. V and J are TRBV9 and TRBJ2-2; the D gene is possibly TRBD1 (6 bases). The CDR3 length is 14 residues. The germline gives CDR1 SGDLS, CDR2 YYNGEE. V shed 0 bases and J shed 11 bases, with 14 bases lying between them. In DNA form, the CDR3 reads TGTGCCAGCAGCGTAGGATGGGGGCAGGACGAGCTGTTTTTT. As protein: CASSVGWGQDELFF.

The chain has TRBV29-1 and TRBJ1-2, with TRBD1 identical over 7 bases. With V trimmed by 3 bases and J by 0 bases, 7 bases remained unmatched. The CDR3 runs 15 residues. Germline V gene lookup returns CDR1 SQVTM and CDR2 ANQGSEA. Here the CDR3 reads CSVEGGTVTNYGYTF. The CDR3 DNA reads TGCAGCGTTGAGGGGGGGACAGTGACTAACTATGGCTACACCTTC.

The chain joins TRBV24-1 to TRBJ2-2, with TRBD2 matching 8 bases. Trimming took 3 bases from V and 5 from J; bases not matched to a gene: 10. This CDR3 is 17 amino acids long. Looked up from germline, CDR1 is KGHDR and CDR2 is SFDVKD. CDR3 region: CATSDQPSGRYTGELFF. CDR3 in DNA: TGTGCCACCAGTGATCAACCAAGCGGGAGATATACCGGGGAGCTGTTTTTT.

At least ten counts were recorded for this clonotype. The chain is built from TRBV7-3 and TRBJ2-5; TRBD1 or TRBD2 may be the D gene (6 bases each). The CDR3 sequence is 15 residues long. Germline loops: CDR1 SGHTA, CDR2 FQGTGA. V lost 4 bases, J lost 5 bases, and 17 bases lay in between. The CDR3, as DNA: TGTGCCAGCAGCTCCGCCTGGGGGGCCGGGGAGACCCAGTACTTC. Its translation: CASSSAWGAGETQYF.

This clonotype was seen at least ten times. J is TRBJ1-4 and V is TRBV15; possible D gene TRBD1, 6 bases. The CDR3 is 17 residues long. The germline V gene encodes CDR1 LNHNV and CDR2 YYDKDF (reference sequence). V was trimmed by 3 bases and J by 3 bases, leaving 17 bases between them. The CDR3 nucleotides are TGTGCCACCAGCAGGGCCCCCGGGGGCGTAGCTAATGAAAAACTGTTTTTT. Its protein is CATSRAPGGVANEKLFF. The variable domain in full, with the rest retrieved from reference TRBV15 and TRBJ1-4, is DAMVIQNPRYQVTQFGKPVTLSCSQTLNHNVMYWYQQKSSQAPKLLFHYYDKDFNNEADTPDNFQSRRPNTSFCFLDIRSPGLGDTAMYLCATSRAPGGVANEKLFFGSGTQLSVL.

This clonotype has a handful of counts. V is TRBV6-5 and J is TRBJ1-6; D unclear. V was cut by 2 bases and J by 10 bases, with 9 bases left in between. Germline V CDR1 and CDR2: MNHEY, SVGAGI. There are 13 residues in the CDR3. CDR3 coding DNA: TGTGCCAGCAGTTACCTGAGAGGCTCACCCCTCCACTTT. Translation: CASSYLRGSPLHF.

This chain's CDR3 is CSAALLPGRVPYEQYF. CDR3 bases: TGCAGTGCTGCACTCCTCCCCGGGAGGGTACCTTACGAGCAGTACTTC. The rearrangement joins TRBV20-1 to TRBJ2-7; 8 bases fit TRBD2. The CDR3 has 16 amino acids. Looked up from germline, CDR1 is DFQATT and CDR2 is SNEGSKA (reference sequence). The ends lost 5 bases at V and 4 bases at J; junction bases unmatched: 16.

V and J are TRBV28 and TRBJ2-2, with D maybe TRBD2 (5 bases). V was trimmed by 4 bases and J by 1 base, leaving 10 bases between them. This CDR3 is 15 amino acids long. In germline, CDR1 is MDHEN, CDR2 SYDVKM. This CDR3 reads CASSSASRNTGELFF. The CDR3 nucleotides are TGTGCCAGCAGTTCGGCTAGCCGGAACACCGGGGAGCTGTTTTTT. The full variable domain, completed using reference TRBV28 and TRBJ2-2, is DVKVTQSSRYLVKRTGEKVFLECVQDMDHENMFWYRQDPGLGLRLIYFSYDVKMKEKGDIPEGYSVSREKKERFSLILESASTNQTSMYLCASSSASRNTGELFFGEGSRLTVL.

This clonotype was seen more than once but under ten times. J is TRBJ2-7 and V is TRBV15; D gene unclear. Germline lookup yields CDR1 LNHNV and CDR2 YYDKDF (reference sequence). The CDR3 is made up of 12 amino acids. Trimming shortened V by 0 bases and J by 5 bases, and 5 bases separated the two germline ends. The CDR3 spells CATSRDLDEQYF. In DNA form, the CDR3 reads TGTGCCACCAGCAGAGATCTGGACGAGCAGTACTTC.

The chain couples TRBV20-1 to TRBJ2-2, with 11 bases aligning to TRBD1. Germline V lookup: CDR1 DFQATT, CDR2 SNEGSKA (reference sequence). The CDR3 contains 15 residues. The J segment lost 6 bases and the V segment lost 0 bases, leaving 3 bases of the junction unmatched. The CDR3 loop is CSARDRDRGAGELFF. The DNA for the CDR3 is TGCAGTGCTAGAGATCGGGACAGGGGGGCCGGGGAGCTGTTTTTT.

The V and J genes are TRBV19 and TRBJ2-6; 9 bases agree with TRBD1. This CDR3 spans 17 amino acids. Trimming took 7 bases from V and 2 from J; bases not matched to a gene: 9. Germline CDR1 is LNHDA and CDR2 is SQIVND (reference sequence). The CDR3 sequence: CASTPGQGFPGANVLTF. The CDR3 DNA sequence: TGTGCCAGTACCCCGGGACAGGGATTTCCTGGGGCCAACGTCCTGACTTTC.

This clonotype has ten or more counts. The chain couples TRBV19 to TRBJ2-3, with D maybe TRBD2 (6 bases). The CDR3 contains 14 residues. Germline CDR1 LNHDA, CDR2 SQIVND (reference sequence). Trimming pared 3 bases from V and 2 bases from J, leaving 9 bases between. The CDR3 protein is CASSIGGTTDTQYF. DNA for the CDR3: TGTGCCAGTAGTATTGGAGGGACCACAGATACGCAGTATTTT.

Many counts were recorded for this clonotype. This chain joins TRBV7-8 and TRBJ1-6; D gene ambiguous. The CDR3 length is 14 residues. The V end was cut by 2 bases, the J end by 7 bases, with 9 bases between. Germline V lookup: CDR1 SGHVS, CDR2 FQNEAQ. CDR3 sequence (DNA): TGTGCCAGCAGCTTACGTGGAGGGAATTCACCCCTCCACTTT. Translated, it gives CASSLRGGNSPLHF.

This clonotype was counted only a few times. The chain couples TRBV11-2 to TRBJ2-1, with D perhaps matching TRBD1 (6 bases). Trimming cost V 1 base and J 3 bases, with 10 bases left between them. This CDR3 has 15 amino acids. The V gene's germline CDR1 is SGHAT and CDR2 FQNNGV. CDR3 sequence reads: CASSLGQGIYNEQFF. The CDR3 region has the DNA TGTGCCAGCAGCTTAGGGCAGGGGATCTACAATGAGCAGTTCTTC.

This clonotype was seen a few times. The rearrangement links TRBV18 to TRBJ2-5; D unclear. Trimming pared 3 bases from V and 4 bases from J, leaving 6 bases between. Germline-derived CDR1 and CDR2 are KGHSH and LQKENI. This CDR3 region has 12 residues. CDR3 sequence reads: CASSPRIETQYF. The CDR3 DNA reads TGTGCCAGCTCACCTAGGATAGAGACCCAGTACTTC.

This clonotype was seen a few times. The CDR3 DNA reads as TGTGCCAGCAGCTATACAGGGACAGGAAACTACGAGCAGTACTTC. Translating it yields CASSYTGTGNYEQYF. The chain carries TRBV5-5 and TRBJ2-7, with 8 bases identical to TRBD1. The germline V gene has CDR1 SGHKS and CDR2 YYEKEE (reference sequence). V shed 3 bases, J shed 3 bases, and the junction held 8 bases outside the gene matches. The CDR3 covers 15 residues.

Ten or more counts support this clonotype. The chain uses TRBV6-2 or TRBV6-3 and TRBJ1-1, with D unresolved. The CDR3 consists of 11 residues. V was cut by 6 bases and J by 2 bases, with 4 bases left in between. CDR1 MNHEY and CDR2 SVGEGT come from the germline V gene. The CDR3 loop is CASRGNTEAFF. CDR3 DNA: TGTGCCAGCAGGGGAAACACTGAAGCTTTCTTT.

This clonotype was seen a few times. The chain combines TRBV7-2 with TRBJ2-4; D remains unclear. Per the germline V gene, CDR1 is SGHTA and CDR2 is FQGNSA. V lost 4 bases, J lost 1 base, and 8 bases lay in between. The length of the CDR3 is 14 residues. This CDR3 reads CASSYQEAKNIQYF. The CDR3 bases are TGTGCCAGCAGCTACCAGGAGGCCAAAAACATTCAGTACTTC.

The chain carries TRBV19 and TRBJ1-5; D gene unclear. V was trimmed by 7 bases and J by 7 bases, leaving 17 bases between them. There are 14 residues in the CDR3. The germline gives CDR1 LNHDA, CDR2 SQIVND (reference sequence). CDR3 coding DNA: TGTGCCAGTACTATCAATCTCCAGGTACAGCCCCAGCATTTT. Translation: CASTINLQVQPQHF.

This clonotype appeared many times. V gene TRBV28 combines with J gene TRBJ1-1; TRBD1 aligns across 8 bases. V lost 10 bases to trimming and J lost 3 bases; unmatched junction nucleotides: 13. CDR1 and CDR2 (germline): MDHEN, SYDVKM. The CDR3 has 15 amino acids. CDR3 in DNA: TGTGCCACCGAAAACAGACAGGGGAGGGACACTGAAGCTTTCTTT. This gives the protein CATENRQGRDTEAFF. Looking up the rest from reference TRBV28 and TRBJ1-1 gives the full variable domain: DVKVTQSSRYLVKRTGEKVFLECVQDMDHENMFWYRQDPGLGLRLIYFSYDVKMKEKGDIPEGYSVSREKKERFSLILESASTNQTSMYLCATENRQGRDTEAFFGQGTRLTVV.

This clonotype was seen at least ten times. The chain is built from TRBV6-5 and TRBJ2-7; D remains ambiguous. Trimming pared 2 bases from V and 5 bases from J, leaving 10 bases between. The CDR3 contains 13 residues. The germline V gene encodes CDR1 MNHEY and CDR2 SVGAGI. CDR3 coding DNA: TGTGCCAGCAGTTACGAACAAAACCACGAGCAGTACTTC. Protein sequence: CASSYEQNHEQYF.

The chain has TRBV28 and TRBJ2-7; tentatively, D is TRBD2 (6 bases). The CDR3 runs to 15 residues. Trimming removed 3 bases at V and 0 bases at J, with 12 bases between. The germline V gene has CDR1 MDHEN and CDR2 SYDVKM. The CDR3 DNA sequence: TGTGCCAGCAGTTTGTTCCGGGGGAGCTCCTACGAGCAGTACTTC. Its translation is CASSLFRGSSYEQYF. The full variable domain, completed using reference TRBV28 and TRBJ2-7, is DVKVTQSSRYLVKRTGEKVFLECVQDMDHENMFWYRQDPGLGLRLIYFSYDVKMKEKGDIPEGYSVSREKKERFSLILESASTNQTSMYLCASSLFRGSSYEQYFGPGTRLTVT.

This clonotype showed up just a few times. This chain joins TRBV5-1 and TRBJ2-2; no firm D call. V was clipped by 0 bases and J by 4 bases, with 7 bases between them. This CDR3 spans 14 amino acids. The V gene's germline CDR1 is SGHRS and CDR2 YFSETQ. The CDR3 loop is CASSLEGFTGELFF. For the CDR3, the DNA is TGCGCCAGCAGCTTGGAAGGGTTCACCGGGGAGCTGTTTTTT.

This clonotype was seen only a few times. The V call is TRBV6-5, the J call TRBJ2-1; the match to TRBD2 covers 9 bases. This CDR3 has 14 amino acids. Per germline, CDR1 MNHEY and CDR2 SVGAGI. J lost 7 bases, V lost 7 bases, and 8 bases had no gene match. This CDR3 reads CASIRAGGTNEQFF. In DNA form, the CDR3 reads TGTGCCAGCATTCGGGCGGGAGGGACGAATGAGCAGTTCTTC.

The chain uses TRBV7-2 and TRBJ2-3; D uncertain. Per germline, CDR1 SGHTA and CDR2 FQGNSA. Trimming removed 5 bases from V and 4 bases from J, with 10 bases in between. CDR3 size: 13 residues. This CDR3 reads CASSRFNADTQYF. CDR3 in DNA: TGTGCCAGCAGCCGATTCAATGCAGATACGCAGTATTTT.

With regard to this clonotype: Compared with germline, one end of the junction differs, possibly owing to a read error. The DNA for the CDR3 is TGTGCCAGCTCATCGAGCGGACAGTGGAACTCTGAAGCTTTCTTT. Translation gives CASSSSGQWNSEAFF. The chain couples TRBV18 to TRBJ1-1, with D possibly TRBD1 on 6 matching bases. The germline gives CDR1 KGHSH, CDR2 LQKENI. This CDR3 region has 15 residues.

This clonotype has only one observation. This may arise from a read error, as a much more abundant clone is one base away. This rearrangement joins TRBV28 to TRBJ2-4; D is uncertain. Per germline, CDR1 MDHEN and CDR2 SYDVKM. The ends were cut back, 6 bases at V and 4 bases at J, with 16 bases in the middle. CDR3 length: 15 residues. CDR3 sequence reads: CASSSRALEKNIQYF. As DNA, the CDR3 is TGTGCCAGCAGCAGCCGGGCCTTAGAAAAAAACATTCAGTACTTC.